This T cell receptor beta chain was sequenced for a study of T cell clonotyping in hematopoietic cell transplantation. General study results and limits: Cells were unsorted, so CD4 and CD8 contributions were not separated. Recipient TCR diversity dropped after transplant; expanded clonotypes rose from day 30 to 180. Graft donor and pretransplant recipient Inverse Simpson Index values predicted broader posttransplant TCR diversity.

V was trimmed by 4 bases and J by 1 base, leaving 7 bases between them. CDR3 size: 14 residues. Germline CDR1 and CDR2: SNHLY and FYNNEI. A note on this clone: Its antigen is as yet unknown.

Sequenced by immunoSEQ multiplex PCR; TCRdb stores in-frame clones only, minus some. The sample shows about 29,000 clones, about 93% of them seen only once. This sample comprised PBMCs, obtained 100 days after allogeneic stem cell transplant. The sequence was obtained from a female patient aged 50-59 years who had an allogeneic stem cell transplant from a related donor, so the T cells may come from the graft donor. Some clones in this sample may be carry-over from other donors' samples. The chain employs TRBV2 and TRBJ1-4; D is uncertain. Here the CDR3 reads CASSGLITNEKLFF. For the CDR3, the DNA is TGTGCCAGCAGTGGCCTTATAACTAATGAAAAACTGTTTTTT.